The TCR beta chain described here comes from a study of shared clonotypes between healthy human individuals. The sample holds one count of this clone. Method: immunoSEQ multiplex PCR; TCRdb's copy keeps in-frame clones and lacks some. Among some 530,000 clones listed, over 70% were seen once. The sample consisted of PBMCs. The sequence came from a woman between 40 and 50 years old in good health. Some clones in this sample may be carry-over from other donors' samples.

The CDR3 DNA sequence: TGTGCCAGCAGCGCTAACAGGGGCCCCAATGAGCAGTTCTTC. Translated, it gives CASSANRGPNEQFF. J is TRBJ2-1 and V is TRBV11-3; 7 nucleotides match TRBD1. The CDR3 sequence is 14 residues long. From germline, CDR1 is SGHNT and CDR2 YENEEA. With 5 bases clipped from V and 6 bases from J, the junction kept 7 bases outside the gene matches.